Each of the 25 T cell receptor beta chains below was sequenced from the same sample in a study of shared clonotypes between healthy human individuals (dated by TCRdb to between 2020 and 2021). Libraries were prepared through the immunoSEQ multiplex PCR assay. TCRdb carries this immuneACCESS record with in-frame sequences only. Its versions omit some clonotypes, under half of them owing to an unresolved V gene in the studies checked, with the rest unexplained. Across this sample there are about 1 million clones, with 75% to 85% seen only once. The top ten constitute approximately 0.52% of the sample. Specimen: memory CD4+ T cells from PBMCs. This specimen's cell subset or site label, interpreted: CD45RA-negative fraction. The receptors stem from a man younger than 35 in good health. Some clones in this sample may be carry-over from other donors' samples.

V usage is TRBV5-4 and J usage is TRBJ2-1; the D gene is possibly TRBD1 (5 bases). CDR1 and CDR2 from the germline V gene are SGHNT and YYREEE (reference sequence). Trimming removed 3 bases from V and 8 bases from J, with 15 bases in between. This CDR3 comprises 14 residues. CDR3 sequence reads: CASSSFRAGYEQFF. For the CDR3, the DNA is TGTGCCAGCAGCTCGTTCAGGGCAGGATATGAGCAGTTCTTC.

The chain joins TRBV19 to TRBJ2-2; D call uncertain. The V gene's germline CDR1 is LNHDA and CDR2 SQIVND (reference sequence). The CDR3 has 11 amino acids. With 5 bases removed from V and 4 bases from J, the gap between germline ends came to 2 bases. In DNA, the CDR3 is TGTGCCAGTAGTCTCACCGGGGAGCTGTTTTTT. Residues: CASSLTGELFF.

This chain uses TRBV7-9 with TRBJ2-6; D is unresolved. There are 16 residues in the CDR3. Germline CDR1 and CDR2: SEHNR and FQNEAQ (reference sequence). Between the trimmed V and J ends, which lost 0 bases and 1 base, there was a span of 7 bases. CDR3 in DNA: TGTGCCAGCAGCTTAGCGGACCATTCTGGGGCCAACGTCCTGACTTTC. Translated, it gives CASSLADHSGANVLTF.

In its sample, this clone was seen once. The chain uses TRBV2 and TRBJ2-7; TRBD2 aligns across 9 bases. The V gene end was trimmed by 8 bases and the J gene end by 4 bases; junction bases not matched to a gene: 6. Germline CDR1 SNHLY, CDR2 FYNNEI. This CDR3 spans 13 amino acids. CDR3 sequence (DNA): TGTGCCAGCGGTAGCGGGAGTTGGTACGAGCAGTACTTC. Its translation: CASGSGSWYEQYF.

V is TRBV5-4 and J is TRBJ2-7; D gene unclear. Deletions cut 0 bases from V and 0 bases from J, with 7 bases between. The CDR3 runs to 14 residues. Germline V lookup: CDR1 SGHNT, CDR2 YYREEE (reference sequence). This CDR3 reads CASSLAGNSYEQYF. The DNA for the CDR3 is TGTGCCAGCAGCTTGGCAGGTAACTCCTACGAGCAGTACTTC.

This chain joins TRBV6-5 and TRBJ2-5; 14 bases agree with TRBD2. CDR3 length: 15 residues. Trimming removed 6 bases from V and 4 bases from J; junction bases left unmatched: 4. Per germline, CDR1 MNHEY and CDR2 SVGAGI. This chain's CDR3 is CASSPTSGGAETQYF. Written as DNA, the CDR3 is TGTGCCAGCAGCCCGACTAGCGGGGGGGCAGAGACCCAGTACTTC.

The genes are TRBV7-9 and TRBJ1-2; no definite D call. CDR3 size: 14 residues. Between the trimmed V and J ends, which lost 1 base and 4 bases, there was a span of 10 bases. Germline CDR1 is SEHNR and CDR2 is FQNEAQ (reference sequence). The CDR3 nucleotides read TGTGCCAGCAGCTTAGACCGACGGGTCTATGGCTACACCTTC. This translates into CASSLDRRVYGYTF.

V gene TRBV28 combines with J gene TRBJ2-4, with 8 bases matching TRBD2. This CDR3 has 17 amino acids. V shed 6 bases, J shed 0 bases, and the junction held 10 bases outside the gene matches. Germline V gene lookup returns CDR1 MDHEN and CDR2 SYDVKM. The CDR3: CASSTTGLAKAKNIQYF. The CDR3 region has the DNA TGTGCCAGCAGCACAACTGGACTAGCCAAAGCCAAAAACATTCAGTACTTC.

The gene calls are TRBV7-9 and TRBJ2-2, with D unclear. The CDR3 consists of 15 residues. Germline values: CDR1 SEHNR, CDR2 FQNEAQ (reference sequence). V was trimmed by 1 base and J by 2 bases, leaving 8 bases between them. DNA for the CDR3: TGTGCCAGCAGCTTAGGGGCGAGCAACACCGGGGAGCTGTTTTTT. It encodes CASSLGASNTGELFF.

The rearrangement joins TRBV18 to TRBJ2-7; 11 nucleotides match TRBD2. The CDR3 contains 14 residues. Losses at the gene ends were 6 bases for V and 3 bases for J; bases not matched to a gene: 4. CDR1 and CDR2 (germline): KGHSH, LQKENI. As DNA, the CDR3 is TGTGCCAGCTCCTCCGGGACTAGCGGCTACGAGCAGTACTTC. Translated, it gives CASSSGTSGYEQYF.

This clone was observed a handful of times. J is TRBJ1-1 and V is TRBV7-3; TRBD1 matches at 8 bases. This CDR3 has 14 amino acids. V gave up 4 bases and J gave up 5 bases; unmatched junction bases: 6. Germline loops: CDR1 SGHTA, CDR2 FQGTGA. In nucleotides, the CDR3 is TGTGCCAGCAGCTCACAGGGGGTAGGGACTGAAGCTTTCTTT. Its protein product is CASSSQGVGTEAFF.

This chain joins TRBV7-3 and TRBJ2-1; D may be TRBD1 (6 bases). The germline V and J ends were trimmed by 5 bases and 2 bases, with 13 bases remaining between them. The CDR3 is 15 residues long. Germline V gene lookup returns CDR1 SGHTA and CDR2 FQGTGA. CDR3 sequence: CASSPRGATYNEQFF. The CDR3 DNA sequence: TGTGCCAGCAGCCCCAGGGGCGCTACCTACAATGAGCAGTTCTTC.

The J gene is TRBJ2-3, the V gene TRBV6-1; 9 positions match TRBD2. Germline CDR1 reads MNHNS; CDR2 reads SASEGT. This CDR3 is built from 14 residues. The V gene end was trimmed by 6 bases and the J gene end by 6 bases; junction bases not matched to a gene: 7. The CDR3 loop is CASSQGLAGDTQYF. In nucleotides, the CDR3 is TGTGCCAGCAGCCAGGGACTAGCCGGCGATACGCAGTATTTT.

J is TRBJ1-5 and V is TRBV30, with TRBD1 as a possible D gene (5 bases). Germline lookup yields CDR1 GTSNPN and CDR2 SVGIG (reference sequence). The CDR3 has 13 amino acids. Trimming stripped 8 bases from V and 7 bases from J, with 18 bases between. In nucleotides, the CDR3 is TGTGCCGGGTCCCCCGGGGGGGACCAGCCCCAGCATTTT. It specifies CAGSPGGDQPQHF.

V and J are TRBV4-1 and TRBJ1-1; maybe TRBD1 (5 bases). The CDR3 is 15 residues long. Trimming pared 2 bases from V and 0 bases from J, leaving 10 bases between. Germline loops: CDR1 MGHRA, CDR2 YSYEKL. The CDR3 spells CASSQSLGVNTEAFF. The CDR3 DNA reads as TGCGCCAGCAGCCAATCCTTAGGGGTGAACACTGAAGCTTTCTTT.

The chain has TRBV5-5 and TRBJ2-7, with a weak D call TRBD1 (5 bases). CDR1 and CDR2 from the germline V gene are SGHKS and YYEKEE (reference sequence). The CDR3 consists of 18 residues. V was shortened by 5 bases and J by 3 bases, with 27 bases between the two germline ends. CDR3: CASRQVAASTVRGYEQYF. DNA for the CDR3: TGTGCCAGCAGACAGGTGGCGGCATCGACCGTACGAGGCTACGAGCAGTACTTC.

This clone was seen ten or more times. V is TRBV4-1 and J is TRBJ1-5; TRBD1 is a possible D gene (6 bases). Germline V lookup: CDR1 MGHRA, CDR2 YSYEKL. V was shortened by 1 base and J by 1 base, with 11 bases between the two germline ends. The CDR3 spans 16 residues. The CDR3 sequence is CASSQGPDRSNQPQHF. CDR3 bases: TGCGCCAGCAGCCAAGGACCCGACAGGAGCAATCAGCCCCAGCATTTT.

This sequence joins TRBV6-5 and TRBJ2-1; TRBD2 matches 8 bases. Germline trimming cut 10 bases from V and 0 bases from J; bases unmatched to any gene: 5. CDR3 length: 14 residues. CDR1 and CDR2 (germline): MNHEY, SVGAGI. The CDR3 nucleotides are TGTGCCACTGGGACTAGGAGCTCCTACAATGAGCAGTTCTTC. Translated, it gives CATGTRSSYNEQFF.

The chain couples TRBV10-3 to TRBJ1-2, with a weak D call TRBD1 (5 bases). CDR3 size: 15 residues. Trimming took off 0 bases at V and 3 bases at J, with 11 bases between the two ends. Germline lookup yields CDR1 ENHRY and CDR2 SYGVKD. The CDR3 sequence: CAISESSGPYYGYTF. In DNA, the CDR3 is TGTGCCATCAGTGAGTCATCAGGGCCCTACTATGGCTACACCTTC.

This sequence joins TRBV5-8 and TRBJ2-3; D is tentatively TRBD1 or TRBD2 (5 bases each). Trimming stripped 1 base from V and 4 bases from J, with 10 bases between. Germline CDR1 is SGHTS and CDR2 is YDEGEE. There are 14 residues in the CDR3. CDR3 sequence: CASSLLGVADTQYF. Here the CDR3 DNA reads TGTGCCAGCAGCTTGCTGGGGGTGGCAGATACGCAGTATTTT.

The V call is TRBV9, the J call TRBJ2-7, with D unresolved. The CDR3 consists of 15 residues. Trimming cost V 0 bases and J 3 bases, with 13 bases left between them. The germline V gene encodes CDR1 SGDLS and CDR2 YYNGEE. As DNA, the CDR3 is TGTGCCAGCAGCGTAGGGTTCGTCAGAGACTACGAGCAGTACTTC. Translation gives CASSVGFVRDYEQYF.

On this clone: The same CDR3 arises from other DNA sequences in this sample as well. The chain uses TRBV5-1 and TRBJ1-2, with a tentative D call TRBD1 (5 bases). Germline CDR1 reads SGHRS; CDR2 reads YFSETQ. The CDR3 length is 12 residues. The V gene lost 4 bases and the J gene lost 4 bases, with 8 bases spanning the gap. The CDR3 coding sequence is TGCGCCAGCAGCCTTGACAGCTATGGCTACACCTTC. Protein sequence: CASSLDSYGYTF. The full variable domain, completed using reference TRBV5-1 and TRBJ1-2, is KAGVTQTPRYLIKTRGQQVTLSCSPISGHRSVSWYQQTPGQGLQFLFEYFSETQRNKGNFPGRFSGRQFSNSRSEMNVSTLELGDSALYLCASSLDSYGYTFGSGTRLTVV.

This chain's CDR3 is CASSFGQQITDTQYF. The CDR3 nucleotides are TGTGCCAGCAGCTTTGGTCAGCAGATCACAGATACGCAGTATTTT. The J gene is TRBJ2-3, the V gene TRBV11-3; D call uncertain. Trimming left V 3 bases short and J 2 bases short, with 12 bases between. CDR1 SGHNT and CDR2 YENEEA come from the germline V gene. CDR3 size: 15 residues.

The chain couples TRBV10-3 to TRBJ1-2; 10 bases line up with TRBD1. Germline V gives CDR1 ENHRY, CDR2 SYGVKD. The CDR3 covers 15 residues. After removal of 2 bases from V and 5 bases from J, the junction contained 5 bases not matched to a gene. The CDR3 reads CAISEPGTGEYGYTF. The CDR3 DNA reads as TGTGCCATCAGTGAGCCAGGGACAGGGGAATATGGCTACACCTTC.

This chain links TRBV5-1 with TRBJ2-2; 7 nucleotides match TRBD1. Germline CDR1 reads SGHRS; CDR2 reads YFSETQ. The CDR3 length is 15 residues. Trimming removed 4 bases from V and 1 base from J; junction bases left unmatched: 4. CDR3 sequence: CASSRRTGNTGELFF. CDR3 DNA sequence: TGCGCCAGCAGCCGACGGACAGGGAACACCGGGGAGCTGTTTTTT.